The next 32 T cell receptor beta chains were all read from a single sample in a study of blood T cell repertoires in COVID-19. Some clones are missing from TCRdb's copy, which holds only in-frame ones; the method was immunoSEQ multiplex PCR. The table has tens of thousands of clones, approximately 85% seen once. The sample comprised peripheral blood. The receptors derive from a man aged 45-60 years with active COVID-19.

The chain recombines TRBV7-2 with TRBJ2-2, with 8 bases identical to TRBD2. V gave up 7 bases and J gave up 0 bases; unmatched junction bases: 7. Germline V gene sequence: CDR1 SGHTA, CDR2 FQGNSA. The CDR3 has 16 amino acids. The CDR3 loop is CASNWRGATNTGELFF. CDR3 DNA: TGTGCCAGCAATTGGCGGGGGGCTACGAACACCGGGGAGCTGTTTTTT.

The rearrangement uses TRBV2 and TRBJ2-3, with D unresolved. Trimming shortened V by 6 bases and J by 2 bases, and 15 bases separated the two germline ends. The CDR3 is 15 residues long. The germline gives CDR1 SNHLY, CDR2 FYNNEI. The DNA of the CDR3 is TGTGCCAGCAGCAATACAGAGCCCCACACAGATACGCAGTATTTT. Translation: CASSNTEPHTDTQYF.

Note on this clone: The junction differs from germline at one of its ends, possibly a read error. V usage is TRBV19 and J usage is TRBJ1-6, with D possibly TRBD1 on 5 matching bases. The CDR3 covers 12 residues. Germline CDR1 LNHDA, CDR2 SQIVND (reference sequence). The CDR3 DNA sequence: TGTGCCGGTAGAGGCAGGGATTCACCCCTCCACTTT. Translation: CAGRGRDSPLHF.

This chain links TRBV10-3 with TRBJ1-1; TRBD1 aligns across 10 bases. The CDR3 is 14 amino acids. Germline assignment: CDR1 ENHRY and CDR2 SYGVKD. J was trimmed by 3 bases and V by 6 bases; bases with no gene match: 4. In DNA form, the CDR3 reads TGTGCCATCAGCCGACAGGGGGCGGACACTGAAGCTTTCTTT. It encodes CAISRQGADTEAFF.

About this clone: The identical CDR3 is also encoded by other nucleotide sequences in the sample. This chain links TRBV19 with TRBJ2-1, with 11 bases identical to TRBD2. In germline, CDR1 is LNHDA, CDR2 SQIVND (reference sequence). The junction had 3 bases not matched to a gene; V was cut back by 5 bases and J by 0 bases. This CDR3 is 16 amino acids long. The CDR3 DNA sequence: TGTGCCAGTAGTCCTACTAGCGGGAGCTCCTACAATGAGCAGTTCTTC. Protein sequence: CASSPTSGSSYNEQFF.

The chain combines TRBV29-1 with TRBJ1-1, with 7 bases aligning to TRBD1. J lost 3 bases, V lost 7 bases, and 11 bases had no gene match. This CDR3 comprises 14 residues. CDR1 and CDR2 from the germline V gene are SQVTM and ANQGSEA. CDR3 sequence (DNA): TGCAGCGCCCCAACTGGACAGGAATACACTGAAGCTTTCTTT. It specifies CSAPTGQEYTEAFF.

The chain has TRBV2 and TRBJ2-3, with a weak D call TRBD2 (6 bases). The CDR3 consists of 17 residues. Deletions cut 0 bases from V and 3 bases from J, with 16 bases between. In germline, CDR1 is SNHLY, CDR2 FYNNEI. CDR3 coding DNA: TGTGCCAGCAGTGAAGCGGGGAGGCGCGACTTGACAGATACGCAGTATTTT. This sequence encodes CASSEAGRRDLTDTQYF.

J is TRBJ2-7 and V is TRBV9, with 7 bases identical to TRBD2. In germline, CDR1 is SGDLS, CDR2 YYNGEE. V dropped 4 bases and J dropped 5; count of bases not matched to a gene: 18. The CDR3 is 17 amino acids. CDR3 DNA sequence: TGTGCCAGCAGCTCTTCGCCAACGCGGGGAGGGAAGAACGAGCAGTACTTC. Translating gives CASSSSPTRGGKNEQYF.

The chain combines TRBV4-1 with TRBJ1-5; weak D call: TRBD1 (5 bases). The CDR3 runs 15 residues. The V gene lost 1 base and the J gene lost 6 bases, with 13 bases spanning the gap. Germline CDR1 is MGHRA and CDR2 is YSYEKL. CDR3 amino acids: CASSQAGGVGQPQHF. The DNA of the CDR3 is TGCGCCAGCAGCCAAGCGGGGGGAGTTGGTCAGCCCCAGCATTTT.

This chain uses TRBV27 with TRBJ2-2, with D possibly matching TRBD2 (7 bases). V was cut by 3 bases and J by 3 bases, with 20 bases left in between. Germline CDR1 is MNHEY and CDR2 is SMNVEV (reference sequence). CDR3 length: 18 amino acids. The CDR3 sequence: CASSLVGGRASYTGELFF. The CDR3 DNA reads TGTGCCAGCAGTTTGGTGGGGGGGCGCGCTTCTTACACCGGGGAGCTGTTTTTT.

The DNA of the CDR3 is TGCAGTGCTAGTGGATCCGGGACTGAAGCTTTCTTT. It yields the protein CSASGSGTEAFF. This chain joins TRBV20-1 and TRBJ1-1; D call uncertain. Trimming shortened V by 3 bases and J by 5 bases, and 10 bases separated the two germline ends. The CDR3 loop spans 12 amino acids. Germline V gene data show CDR1 as DFQATT and CDR2 as SNEGSKA (reference sequence).

This chain links TRBV7-2 with TRBJ2-5, with D unclear. The V and J ends lost 4 bases and 5 bases respectively, with 8 bases between them. There are 12 residues in the CDR3. Germline CDR1 reads SGHTA; CDR2 reads FQGNSA. The CDR3 nucleotides read TGTGCCAGCAGCTCAAACCGGGAGACCCAGTACTTC. As protein: CASSSNRETQYF.

The chain links TRBV11-3 to TRBJ2-2; TRBD2 aligns across 8 bases. V shed 6 bases, J shed 6 bases, and the junction held 3 bases outside the gene matches. CDR3 length: 13 residues. The germline V gene has CDR1 SGHNT and CDR2 YENEEA. CDR3 nucleotide sequence: TGTGCCAGCAGTTTACTAGCGGCCGGGGAGCTGTTTTTT. This codes for CASSLLAAGELFF.

There are a few counts of this clone. This chain connects TRBV18 to TRBJ2-7, with D possibly TRBD2 on 6 matching bases. This CDR3 contains 15 residues. CDR1 KGHSH and CDR2 LQKENI come from the germline V gene. Deletions cut 6 bases from V and 5 bases from J, with 20 bases between. CDR3 DNA: TGTGCCAGCTCCCCCTATGGCGGGGCAAGAAACGAGCAGTACTTC. As protein: CASSPYGGARNEQYF.

The chain employs TRBV6-5 and TRBJ1-2; D ambiguous. Germline V gene lookup returns CDR1 MNHEY and CDR2 SVGAGI. The CDR3 totals 14 residues. Trimming pared 2 bases from V and 4 bases from J, leaving 11 bases between. CDR3 region: CASSYGGQIYGYTF. In DNA, the CDR3 is TGTGCCAGCAGTTACGGAGGGCAGATCTATGGCTACACCTTC.

This clone was observed once. V is TRBV25-1 and J is TRBJ1-1; D remains unclear. CDR1 MGHDK and CDR2 SYGVNS come from the germline V gene. V was pared by 6 bases and J by 4 bases, with 6 bases between. The CDR3 is made up of 11 amino acids. The CDR3 region has the DNA TGTGCCAGCAGGATGAGCACTGAAGCTTTCTTT. Translating gives CASRMSTEAFF.

The chain has TRBV7-2 and TRBJ1-2; D gene ambiguous. The CDR3 covers 14 residues. Between the trimmed V and J ends, which lost 1 base and 8 bases, there was a span of 14 bases. CDR1 SGHTA and CDR2 FQGNSA come from the germline V gene. The DNA for the CDR3 is TGTGCCAGCAGCTTAGACGGCAGGCTGGGCGGCTACACCTTC. Its protein product is CASSLDGRLGGYTF.

By sample share, this clone is medium-sized. This rearrangement joins TRBV6-5 to TRBJ1-6; 8 bases match TRBD1. The germline V gene has CDR1 MNHEY and CDR2 SVGAGI. V shed 5 bases, J shed 4 bases, and the junction held 4 bases outside the gene matches. This CDR3 region has 15 residues. This CDR3 is CASSPRQGYNSPLHF. For the CDR3, the DNA is TGTGCCAGCAGTCCTCGACAGGGGTATAATTCACCCCTCCACTTT.

This chain uses TRBV7-3 with TRBJ2-1; weak D call: TRBD1 (6 bases). Trimming stripped 2 bases from V and 1 base from J, with 9 bases between. The CDR3 consists of 15 residues. The V gene's germline CDR1 is SGHTA and CDR2 FQGTGA. The CDR3 loop reads CASSLLTGSYNEQFF. In DNA, the CDR3 is TGTGCCAGCAGCTTACTTACAGGGTCCTACAATGAGCAGTTCTTC.

The rearrangement uses TRBV30 and TRBJ2-7, with 9 bases fitting TRBD1. Germline trimming cut 3 bases from V and 3 bases from J; bases unmatched to any gene: 12. Germline assignment: CDR1 GTSNPN and CDR2 SVGIG (reference sequence). CDR3 size: 16 residues. CDR3 DNA: TGTGCCTGGAGGGATCAAAGGACAGGGGACGACTACGAGCAGTACTTC. As protein: CAWRDQRTGDDYEQYF.

The V call is TRBV29-1, the J call TRBJ1-2, with 9 bases that match TRBD1. Germline V gives CDR1 SQVTM, CDR2 ANQGSEA. The length of the CDR3 is 14 residues. The trim removed 0 bases at V and 8 bases at J, leaving 7 bases unmatched. This CDR3 reads CSVEDRDRVSGYTF. CDR3 sequence (DNA): TGCAGCGTTGAAGATCGGGACAGGGTTAGCGGCTACACCTTC.

This chain uses TRBV5-5 with TRBJ1-5, with no clear D. Per the germline V gene, CDR1 is SGHKS and CDR2 is YYEKEE (reference sequence). The CDR3 covers 16 residues. Trimming left V 0 bases short and J 3 bases short, with 13 bases between. The CDR3 loop is CASSLESGTLNQPQHF. In nucleotides, the CDR3 is TGTGCCAGCAGCTTGGAATCAGGTACACTCAATCAGCCCCAGCATTTT.

V usage is TRBV6-2 or TRBV6-3 and J usage is TRBJ2-7; 8 bases match TRBD2. V lost 6 bases, J lost 3 bases, and 13 bases stayed unmatched. This CDR3 contains 16 residues. Germline CDR1 MNHEY, CDR2 SVGEGT. CDR3 sequence (DNA): TGTGCCAGCAGCTTTAGTACGAGCGGGAGTCTCTACGAGCAGTACTTC. This translates into CASSFSTSGSLYEQYF.

V usage is TRBV29-1 and J usage is TRBJ2-2; 7 nucleotides line up with TRBD1. The CDR3 loop spans 15 amino acids. The V and J ends lost 2 bases and 2 bases, in that order; junction bases with no gene match: 5. Germline assignment: CDR1 SQVTM and CDR2 ANQGSEA. This CDR3 is CSVELTGVNTGELFF. The DNA of the CDR3 is TGCAGCGTTGAACTTACAGGGGTTAACACCGGGGAGCTGTTTTTT.

The chain's CDR3 is CASSLGVSLYTDTQYF. The CDR3 DNA reads TGCGCCAGCAGCTTGGGTGTTAGCCTGTATACAGATACGCAGTATTTT. J is TRBJ2-3 and V is TRBV5-1, with D uncertain. Trimming pared 0 bases from V and 3 bases from J, leaving 14 bases between. The CDR3 is made up of 16 amino acids. Germline V CDR1 and CDR2: SGHRS, YFSETQ. Full variable domain (missing parts from reference TRBV5-1 and TRBJ2-3): KAGVTQTPRYLIKTRGQQVTLSCSPISGHRSVSWYQQTPGQGLQFLFEYFSETQRNKGNFPGRFSGRQFSNSRSEMNVSTLELGDSALYLCASSLGVSLYTDTQYFGPGTRLTVL.

This clone was picked up a small number of times. The chain employs TRBV19 and TRBJ2-2; no clear D. Germline lookup yields CDR1 LNHDA and CDR2 SQIVND (reference sequence). This CDR3 has 16 residues. V dropped 3 bases and J dropped 2 bases, with 13 bases sitting between them. DNA for the CDR3: TGTGCCAGTAGTATCAAAAGGCGGATTAACACCGGGGAGCTGTTTTTT. Its translation is CASSIKRRINTGELFF.

The chain has TRBV19 and TRBJ1-1; the match to TRBD1 covers 7 bases. Germline V CDR1 and CDR2: LNHDA, SQIVND (reference sequence). V trimming: 1 base; J trimming: 5 bases; junction bases outside the gene matches: 7. This CDR3 is built from 15 residues. CDR3 protein: CASSIVTGPETEAFF. Written as DNA, the CDR3 is TGTGCCAGTAGTATAGTGACAGGGCCGGAGACTGAAGCTTTCTTT.

V usage is TRBV7-2 and J usage is TRBJ2-3, with D perhaps matching TRBD2 (6 bases). The ends were cut back, 4 bases at V and 3 bases at J, with 11 bases in the middle. The CDR3 extends over 14 amino acids. Per the germline V gene, CDR1 is SGHTA and CDR2 is FQGNSA. CDR3 protein: CASSWAEGTDTQYF. The CDR3 DNA reads as TGTGCCAGCAGCTGGGCGGAGGGGACAGATACGCAGTATTTT.

The rearrangement links TRBV29-1 to TRBJ1-2; tentative D call: TRBD1 (6 bases). The germline V gene encodes CDR1 SQVTM and CDR2 ANQGSEA. This CDR3 comprises 14 residues. V shed 0 bases and J shed 4 bases, with 12 bases lying between them. The CDR3 sequence is CSVEDLRGGYGYTF. Here the CDR3 DNA reads TGCAGCGTTGAAGATCTTAGGGGGGGCTATGGCTACACCTTC.

The chain employs TRBV25-1 and TRBJ2-1; 7 bases fit TRBD1. Germline CDR1 and CDR2: MGHDK and SYGVNS. V trimming: 8 bases; J trimming: 6 bases; junction bases outside the gene matches: 10. This CDR3 region has 14 residues. CDR3 sequence reads: CASALGGDSNEQFF. In nucleotides, the CDR3 is TGTGCCAGCGCTTTAGGGGGCGATTCCAATGAGCAGTTCTTC.

This clone was seen once. This chain links TRBV5-1 with TRBJ1-2; 9 bases line up with TRBD1. There are 15 residues in the CDR3. The V segment lost 3 bases and the J segment 4 bases; nucleotides outside the gene matches: 7. Looked up from germline, CDR1 is SGHRS and CDR2 is YFSETQ. CDR3 DNA sequence: TGCGCCAGCAGCTCAGGGACAGGGTCGAGCTATGGCTACACCTTC. It codes for CASSSGTGSSYGYTF. Combining the CDR3 with reference TRBV5-1 and TRBJ1-2 gives the whole variable domain KAGVTQTPRYLIKTRGQQVTLSCSPISGHRSVSWYQQTPGQGLQFLFEYFSETQRNKGNFPGRFSGRQFSNSRSEMNVSTLELGDSALYLCASSSGTGSSYGYTFGSGTRLTVV.

The chain uses TRBV11-3 and TRBJ1-3; TRBD1 aligns across 7 bases. This CDR3 spans 14 amino acids. The junction had 3 bases not matched to a gene; V was cut back by 5 bases and J by 2 bases. CDR1 is SGHNT and CDR2 is YENEEA in the germline V gene. The CDR3 protein is CASSDQGAGNTIYF. CDR3 nucleotide sequence: TGTGCCAGCAGCGACCAGGGGGCTGGAAACACCATATATTTT.